This TCR beta chain was identified in a study of CD8+ T cells in alopecia areata. cDNA prepared by RNA extraction and subsequent reverse transcription served as the template for sequencing. The assay was immunoSEQ multiplex PCR, and TCRdb's table has in-frame clones only and misses some. The table records around 270,000 clones, roughly 64% of them present only once. Overall study findings and caveats: Numerous expanded lesional clones remained in scalp and blood during tofacitinib. Between patients, shared TCR sequences were less clear than in mice. This was possibly due in part to HLA diversity in the patient population. Tofacitinib significantly brought down scalp clonality and expanded CD8+ clones among top 100.

Treatment here: oral pan-JAK inhibitor, 5-10 mg twice daily. Punch biopsies of lesional scalp, plus peripheral blood, were taken from alopecia areata patients. With respect to this clone: What it binds is not known.

Sequenced here: CD4+ T cells sorted from blood, sampled at week 24, from a patient treated with tofacitinib. The sequence was collected from a human donor with alopecia areata.

The CDR3 protein is CASSKGGASSVNEQFF. CDR3 in DNA: TGTGCCAGCTCAAAAGGGGGGGCCAGCTCCGTCAATGAGCAGTTCTTC. The V gene is TRBV28, the J gene TRBJ2-1; D is possibly TRBD2 (7 bases). CDR3 size: 16 residues. The V end was cut by 8 bases, the J end by 6 bases, with 23 bases between. CDR1 MDHEN and CDR2 SYDVKM come from the germline V gene.